Included here is one TCR beta chain sequence, with context. Its antigen is undetermined. These data are taken from a study of cytotoxic CD8 clonotypes in ibrutinib-treated CLL. Study-wide points: Relative to age-matched healthy donors, clonality at baseline was higher, and it tracked circulating CD8+ T-cell counts. The clonality went up when patients responded to ibrutinib and dropped back toward baseline at progression.

Generated by immunoSEQ multiplex PCR, the TCRdb table keeps only in-frame clones and is missing some. Found here are about 6,000 clones, under 85% of them singletons; the top ten hold approximately 5.2%. CDR1 and CDR2 (germline): SQVTM, ANQGSEA. V was trimmed by 8 bases and J by 5 bases, leaving 15 bases between them. The CDR3 runs 12 residues. This sequence was found in a human donor with chronic lymphocytic leukemia. The input for sequencing was PBMCs, taken before ibrutinib treatment. The V call is TRBV29-1, the J call TRBJ2-5; D gene uncertain. The CDR3 DNA reads TGCAGCACAGAGTTAGCTAGGGAGACCCAGTACTTC. The encoded protein is CSTELARETQYF. The whole variable domain, filled in from reference TRBV29-1 and TRBJ2-5, reads SAVISQKPSRDICQRGTSLTIQCQVDSQVTMMFWYRQQPGQSLTLIATANQGSEATYESGFVIDKFPISRPNLTFSTLTVSNMSPEDSSIYLCSTELARETQYFGPGTRLLVL.